The rows below give T cell receptor beta chains drawn from one sample of a study of response to subunit inactivated influenza vaccine. TCRdb re-called the RT-PCR reads through MiXCR, storing one row per CDR3 protein. In the table there are under 500,000 distinct CDR3 sequences, 9.5% to 12% of which are singletons. Sequenced material: PBMCs from blood, taken 35 to 45 days after vaccination. All receptors derive from a man in his fifties who received an inactivated influenza vaccine. CDR3s include the opening cysteine and the closing phenylalanine or tryptophan. A D gene is named only where the DNA matches it firmly. Expanded clones are given a class, and other clones once, few, many or no size at all.

J gene	D gene	V gene	clone size	CDR3 protein	CDR3 DNA
TRBJ2-2	TRBD1	TRBV4-3	NA	CASRSGTGLLGELFF	TGCGCCAGCAGGTCCGGGACAGGGCTACTCGGGGAGCTGTTTTTT
TRBJ1-1	NA	TRBV5-1	few	CASSPGSRMNTEAFF	TGCGCCAGCAGCCCAGGGAGCAGAATGAACACTGAAGCTTTCTTT
TRBJ2-5	NA	TRBV20-1	NA	CSVPGLPQETQYF	TGCAGTGTTCCCGGACTTCCACAAGAGACCCAGTACTTC
TRBJ1-5	NA	TRBV29-1	many	CSAGGGRDQPQHF	TGCAGCGCCGGAGGGGGACGGGATCAGCCCCAGCATTTT
TRBJ2-7	NA	TRBV11-1	NA	CASSLANRRGYEQYF	TGTGCCAGCAGCTTAGCTAACAGGAGAGGCTACGAGCAGTACTTC
TRBJ2-1	NA	TRBV6-2/TRBV6-3	few	CASSTRPSSYNEQFF	TGTGCCAGCAGTACCCGACCAAGCTCCTACAATGAGCAGTTCTTC
TRBJ1-5	NA	TRBV7-2	few	CASSLGKGNQPQHF	TGTGCCAGCAGCTTGGGGAAGGGCAATCAGCCCCAGCATTTT
TRBJ1-2	NA	TRBV29-1	NA	CSSNRDTDYGYTF	TGCAGCTCAAATCGGGACACGGACTATGGCTACACCTTC
TRBJ2-4	TRBD1	TRBV3-1	NA	CASSPEPGQGADIQYF	TGTGCCAGCAGCCCCGAACCGGGACAGGGGGCGGACATTCAGTACTTC
TRBJ2-4	NA	TRBV27	NA	CASSRLGGNIQYF	TGTGCCAGCAGCCGACTAGGGGGAAACATTCAGTACTTC
TRBJ2-3	TRBD1	TRBV20-1	many	CSARTGVRDTQYF	TGCAGTGCTAGGACAGGGGTTCGAGATACGCAGTATTTT
TRBJ2-5	NA	TRBV5-1	few	CASSPGGGVVETQYF	TGCGCCAGCAGCCCGGGTGGGGGAGTTGTGGAGACCCAGTACTTC
TRBJ2-7	TRBD1	TRBV20-1	few	CSAIGQAAQYF	TGCAGTGCCATAGGACAGGCGGCGCAGTACTTC
TRBJ2-2	NA	TRBV7-6	few	CASSLLRVELSGTGELFF	TGTGCCAGCAGCTTATTACGAGTGGAGTTGTCGGGGACCGGGGAGCTGTTTTTT
TRBJ1-2	NA	TRBV12-3/TRBV12-4	NA	CASSFLSATGYTF	TGTGCCAGCAGCTTCCTCAGCGCTACTGGCTACACCTTC
TRBJ2-7	NA	TRBV18	few	CASSQGQRGASDEQYF	TGTGCCAGCTCACAGGGCCAACGGGGTGCCTCGGACGAGCAGTACTTC
TRBJ1-5	TRBD1	TRBV11-1	NA	CASSSVQGVAYSNQPQHF	TGTGCCAGCAGCTCCGTACAGGGGGTAGCATATAGCAATCAGCCCCAGCATTTT
TRBJ1-6	NA	TRBV9	NA	CASSVGGGSGSPLHF	TGTGCCAGCAGCGTAGGTGGGGGATCGGGGTCACCCCTCCACTTT
TRBJ1-5	TRBD1	TRBV18	NA	CASSPPGKGALQPQHF	TGTGCCAGCTCACCACCCGGGAAGGGGGCTCTTCAGCCCCAGCATTTT
TRBJ2-7	NA	TRBV11-2	NA	CASSLEAAPSYEQYF	TGTGCCAGCAGCTTAGAGGCAGCCCCCTCCTACGAGCAGTACTTC
TRBJ2-7	NA	TRBV2	NA	CASARDRDEQYF	TGTGCCAGCGCAAGGGATCGCGACGAGCAGTACTTC
TRBJ2-3	NA	TRBV12-3/TRBV12-4	many	CASIQVTQYF	TGTGCCAGCATTCAGGTTACGCAGTATTTT
TRBJ2-5	NA	TRBV6-2/TRBV6-3	NA	CASTKEGTSQYF	TGTGCCAGCACCAAAGAAGGGACATCCCAGTACTTC
TRBJ2-3	NA	TRBV7-9	few	CASSLRRTTDTQYF	TGTGCCAGCAGCTTAAGAAGGACCACAGATACGCAGTATTTT
TRBJ2-1	TRBD2	TRBV20-1	few	CCARDKASGGLTYNEQFF	TGCTGTGCTAGAGACAAGGCTAGCGGGGGGCTAACCTACAATGAGCAGTTCTTC
TRBJ2-7	TRBD1	TRBV12-3/TRBV12-4	NA	CASSLEGQRYEQYF	TGTGCCAGCAGTTTAGAGGGACAGCGCTACGAGCAGTACTTC
TRBJ2-5	NA	TRBV11-2	NA	CASSLYEGRETQYF	TGTGCCAGCAGCTTATACGAGGGTCGGGAGACCCAGTACTTC
TRBJ1-2	TRBD1	TRBV4-2	few	CASSQDPYDRGTNGYTF	TGTGCCAGCAGCCAAGATCCGTACGACAGGGGGACCAATGGCTACACCTTC
TRBJ2-3	NA	TRBV6-1	many	CASSPGDRDTQYF	TGTGCCAGCAGCCCGGGGGACCGCGATACGCAGTATTTT
TRBJ2-7	TRBD1	TRBV28	many	CASSSSPGGSYEQYF	TGTGCCAGCAGTTCTTCACCAGGGGGTTCTTACGAGCAGTACTTC
TRBJ2-7	NA	TRBV6-1	NA	CASWRGETYEQYF	TGTGCCAGCTGGAGGGGGGAGACCTACGAGCAGTACTTC
TRBJ2-3	NA	TRBV15	NA	CATSPDPRGVRSTDTQYF	TGTGCCACCAGCCCGGACCCCAGAGGCGTCAGAAGCACAGATACGCAGTATTTT
TRBJ2-2	NA	TRBV20-1	NA	CSARRPGWEAGELFF	TGCAGTGCTAGGCGACCTGGCTGGGAGGCCGGGGAGCTGTTTTTT
TRBJ2-3	TRBD2	TRBV20-1	NA	CSAKLTSGITDTQYF	TGCAGTGCTAAACTGACTAGCGGGATCACAGATACGCAGTATTTT
TRBJ2-5	NA	TRBV9	NA	CASSVGQDRQETQYF	TGTGCCAGCAGCGTAGGGCAGGACCGACAAGAGACCCAGTACTTC
TRBJ1-6	TRBD1	TRBV11-1	few	CASSAQTGNELYNSPLHF	TGTGCCAGCAGCGCCCAGACAGGGAACGAGCTTTATAATTCACCCCTCCACTTT
TRBJ1-2	TRBD1	TRBV29-1	many	CSVEAGGQFSGYTF	TGCAGCGTTGAAGCGGGGGGACAGTTCTCTGGCTACACCTTC
TRBJ1-1	NA	TRBV6-5	many	CASSYAADTEAFF	TGTGCCAGCAGTTACGCCGCGGACACTGAAGCTTTCTTT